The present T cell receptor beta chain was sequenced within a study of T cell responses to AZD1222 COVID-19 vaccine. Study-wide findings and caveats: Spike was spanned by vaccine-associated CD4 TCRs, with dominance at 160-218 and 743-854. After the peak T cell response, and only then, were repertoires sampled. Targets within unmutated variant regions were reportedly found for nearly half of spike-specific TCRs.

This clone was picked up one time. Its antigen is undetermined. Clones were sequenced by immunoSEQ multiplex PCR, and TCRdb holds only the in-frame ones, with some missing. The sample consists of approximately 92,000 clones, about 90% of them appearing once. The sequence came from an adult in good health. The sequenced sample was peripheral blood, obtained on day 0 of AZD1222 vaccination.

The CDR3: CAISESNEVAFF. The CDR3 bases are TGTGCCATCAGTGAGTCGAATGAGGTGGCGTTCTTC. The V and J genes are TRBV10-3 and TRBJ2-1; D gene unclear. Between the trimmed V and J ends, which lost 0 bases and 15 bases, there was a span of 12 bases. Per the germline V gene, CDR1 is ENHRY and CDR2 is SYGVKD. The CDR3 runs to 12 residues.